This note documents a single T cell receptor beta chain sequence. Its antigen is not known. The entry originates in a study of cytomegalovirus exposure and HLA in healthy donors. Study results and limitations: It was reported in a later analysis that an Asian-associated ancestry cluster showed fewer N-insertions than the approximately 670-donor mean.

The primer mix had 60 Vbeta and 13 Jbeta primers. Assay: immunoSEQ multiplex PCR; the TCRdb copy retains only in-frame clones and omits some. The listing contains about 110,000 clones. After removal of 1 base from V and 6 bases from J, the junction contained 22 bases not matched to a gene. From germline, CDR1 is KGHSH and CDR2 LQKENI. The CDR3 length is 20 residues. The sequenced sample was PBMCs. The receptor comes from a young man in good health and CMV-seronegative. The rearrangement uses TRBV18 and TRBJ2-3; 7 bases are a match to TRBD2. In nucleotides, the CDR3 is TGTGCCAGCTCACCACAAAGGATGGGAGCACTGGCGGGGGAGGCGGATACGCAGTATTTT. This gives the protein CASSPQRMGALAGEADTQYF.